This section outlines one TCR beta chain sequence together with its context. As yet, its antigen is unknown. The V end lost 6 bases, the J end lost 0 bases, and 5 bases lay between the germline ends. Germline V gives CDR1 MNHEY, CDR2 SVGAGI. The length of the CDR3 is 12 residues. Nonspecific anti-CD3/anti-CD28 bead stimulation represents the broad CD4+ T cell repertoire. Responding CD4+ T cells were sorted by upregulation of both CD40 ligand and CD69. Donors were HIV-1-infected adults who began suppressive ART during chronic infection. Donors had CD4+ T cell counts above 400 cells/uL and were CMV-seropositive. CD8+ T cells were removed from PBMCs prior to stimulation. This was the immunoSEQ version 4 assay in survey mode. Using immunoSEQ multiplex PCR, the repertoire was profiled, and TCRdb retains in-frame clones only, with some absent. The table lists about 46,000 clones, 80% to 90% of them singletons.

The entry originates in a study of persistence of HIV-infected CD4 T cells. This receptor was identified in an adult woman with HIV who was CMV-seropositive. The chain carries TRBV6-5 and TRBJ1-1; D remains unclear. The sample was CD4+ T cells sorted from PBMCs after approximately 19-hour stimulation, taken from a patient who received antiretroviral therapy. The CDR3: CASSPLNTEAFF. The CDR3 bases are TGTGCCAGCAGCCCCTTGAACACTGAAGCTTTCTTT.